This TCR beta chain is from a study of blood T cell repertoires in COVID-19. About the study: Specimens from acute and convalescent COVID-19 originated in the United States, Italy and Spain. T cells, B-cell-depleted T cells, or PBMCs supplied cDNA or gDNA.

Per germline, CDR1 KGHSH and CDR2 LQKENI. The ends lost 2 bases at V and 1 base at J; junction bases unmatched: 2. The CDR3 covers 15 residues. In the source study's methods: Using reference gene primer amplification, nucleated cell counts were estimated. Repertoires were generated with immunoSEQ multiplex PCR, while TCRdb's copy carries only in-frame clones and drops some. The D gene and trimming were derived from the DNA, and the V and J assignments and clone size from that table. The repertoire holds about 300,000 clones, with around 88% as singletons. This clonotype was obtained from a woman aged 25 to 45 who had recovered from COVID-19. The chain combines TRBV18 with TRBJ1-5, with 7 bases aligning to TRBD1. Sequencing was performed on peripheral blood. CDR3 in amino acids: CASSPTGASNQPQHF. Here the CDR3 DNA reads TGTGCCAGCTCACCAACAGGGGCCAGCAATCAGCCCCAGCATTTT.